The rows below give T cell receptor beta chains drawn from one sample of a study of blood T cells in healthy people across ages. TCRdb reprocessed the 5' RACE reads via MiXCR and lists one record per CDR3 protein. The sample yields hundreds of thousands of distinct CDR3 sequences, 32% seen once. The sequenced sample consisted of blood. The receptors come from a woman older than 75 in good health. The conserved cysteine and the conserved F or W are not part of the CDR3 here. A clone size is listed for some rows: how often the clone was seen (once, few, many), or a class if it is expanded.

TRBV6-1,TRBJ1-1,.,ASSHTGYPEAF
TRBV29-1,TRBJ1-2,few,SVEDRQTDDYT
TRBV9,TRBJ2-3,.,ASSVKAGGQGDTQY
TRBV12-3/TRBV12-4,TRBJ2-2,.,ASSPRAGTGERF
TRBV28,TRBJ2-7,many,ASRHRDRTSYEQY
TRBV18,TRBJ2-1,many,ASSPEQGGNEQF
TRBV5-1,TRBJ2-1,many,ASSYGLAGYNEQF
TRBV20-1,TRBJ2-6,many,SARAESSGANVLT
TRBV27,TRBJ2-7,.,ASSLAGTGFDYEQY
TRBV14,TRBJ1-6,few,ASSQETGEIGPPLH
TRBV10-3,TRBJ1-1,.,AIRGGRGYGNTEAF
TRBV7-9,TRBJ1-2,.,ASSLDRAAFYGYT
TRBV10-3,TRBJ2-1,many,AISVVGLAGGPRNEQF
TRBV9,TRBJ1-4,many,ASSVGTGRGVF
TRBV7-2,TRBJ2-2,.,ASSFLGQGGGGELF
TRBV2,TRBJ1-5,.,ASLGVGTRLDGAQPQH
TRBV2,TRBJ2-3,once,ASAGWGSTDTQY
TRBV12-3/TRBV12-4,TRBJ2-6,many,ASSSHGGAGANVLT
TRBV7-9,TRBJ2-5,.,ASSPLPGLAGNTGETQY
TRBV5-6,TRBJ2-5,many,ASSLDEGQGIETQY
TRBV7-2,.,.,ASSLLVAGGETQY
TRBV19,TRBJ1-4,.,ASSTRTAPTGKLF
TRBV5-5,TRBJ2-1,many,ASSLNPYNEQF
TRBV7-2,TRBJ2-1,many,ASSFLAGRDNEQF
TRBV28,TRBJ2-3,few,ASSSQGVRTDTQY
TRBV6-6,TRBJ1-1,many,ASSVTGVGAF
TRBV24-1,TRBJ2-3,many,ATSDPADKTTDTQY
TRBV20-1,TRBJ2-3,.,RGSAGSTDTQY
TRBV5-1,TRBJ1-1,few,ASSLVGTKRNTEAF
TRBV7-2,TRBJ2-1,many,ASSLSVRGGSNEQF
TRBV5-1,TRBJ2-3,many,ASRDRGSDTQY
TRBV5-1,TRBJ2-2,.,ASSLTETGGLVELF
TRBV6-2/TRBV6-3,TRBJ2-1,many,ASSRGGDYNEQF
TRBV7-9,TRBJ2-7,many,ASTSAGGRPLDHEQY
TRBV7-9,TRBJ2-1,.,ASSMGLAGADEQF
TRBV20-1,TRBJ2-1,few,SARRGDPDDEQF
TRBV20-1,TRBJ1-2,many,SARDHRGLTLGYT
TRBV2,TRBJ1-5,.,ANSEGGFRGNQPQH
TRBV5-6,.,.,ASSAGTGEYEQY
TRBV4-1,TRBJ2-7,many,ASSQGGAGQY
TRBV6-2/TRBV6-3,TRBJ1-5,.,ASSYGLLGGPQH
TRBV12-3/TRBV12-4,TRBJ2-3,many,ASRPGFGEKLSDTQY
TRBV7-9,TRBJ1-6,few,ASSSGQYSPLH
TRBV7-2,TRBJ1-2,many,ASVRDTRLGYGYT
TRBV20-1,TRBJ2-7,many,SARDPGGRYEQY
TRBV7-9,TRBJ1-2,many,ASSLRRTQERGYT
TRBV5-5,TRBJ2-5,many,ASSRSTDPRETQY
TRBV10-3,TRBJ1-5,many,AISESMGQGGQPQH
TRBV7-2,.,.,ASSSSGSHFYEQY
TRBV28,TRBJ2-7,many,ASSLPRGQAYEQY
TRBV11-1,TRBJ2-5,few,ASSHAGGGETQY
TRBV3-1,TRBJ1-1,.,ASSQWGQAHTEAF